These 7 T cell receptor beta chains share one sample of origin, sequenced in a study of blood T cell repertoires in COVID-19. The repertoire was sequenced with immunoSEQ multiplex PCR; TCRdb's copy has only in-frame clones and lacks some. The repertoire has 110,000 or so clones, 80% to 90% of them found once; the top ten carry 3% to 4%. Sequenced: peripheral blood. The receptors come from a man aged 40-49 years with acute or convalescent COVID-19.

The chain couples TRBV10-3 to TRBJ1-3; D is unresolved. Germline V lookup: CDR1 ENHRY, CDR2 SYGVKD. The V gene lost 8 bases and the J gene lost 3 bases, with 8 bases spanning the gap. The CDR3 is 12 residues long. CDR3 DNA: TGTGCCATCCGGGTCGGTGGAAACACCATATATTTT. Amino acids: CAIRVGGNTIYF.

In its sample, this clone was seen once. V gene TRBV19 combines with J gene TRBJ2-3, with TRBD2 identical over 14 bases. V was pared by 5 bases and J by 7 bases, with 8 bases of the junction left unmatched. The CDR3 sequence is 16 residues long. Germline V gene lookup returns CDR1 LNHDA and CDR2 SQIVND (reference sequence). CDR3 nucleotide sequence: TGTGCCAGTAGTCGTGGACTAGCGGGGGGAGGAAATACGCAGTATTTT. The encoded protein is CASSRGLAGGGNTQYF.

The chain joins TRBV7-2 to TRBJ1-4, with a tentative D call TRBD1 (6 bases). Trimming stripped 1 base from V and 4 bases from J, with 7 bases between. This CDR3 comprises 14 residues. Germline V gene sequence: CDR1 SGHTA, CDR2 FQGNSA. CDR3 amino acids: CASSLDRDNEKLFF. CDR3 DNA: TGTGCCAGCAGCTTAGACAGGGATAATGAAAAACTGTTTTTT.

This clone was seen once. Other DNA sequences in the same sample also yield this CDR3. The V call is TRBV24-1, the J call TRBJ1-1; no definite D call. CDR1 is KGHDR, CDR2 SFDVKD, per germline. V lost 4 bases and J lost 5, with 7 bases in between. The CDR3 covers 12 residues. In DNA, the CDR3 is TGTGCCACCAGTGACCCCGGGACTGAAGCTTTCTTT. Translating gives CATSDPGTEAFF.

The CDR3 region is CASGRMSAQETQYF. For the CDR3, the DNA is TGTGCCAGCGGGCGAATGTCCGCACAAGAGACCCAGTACTTC. This chain links TRBV25-1 with TRBJ2-5; the D is unclear. The germline CDR1 and CDR2 sequences are MGHDK and SYGVNS. Trimming took 8 bases from V and 2 from J, leaving 15 bases between them. The CDR3 has 14 residues. Based on the CDR3 plus reference TRBV25-1 and TRBJ2-5, the full variable domain is EADIYQTPRYLVIGTGKKITLECSQTMGHDKMYWYQQDPGMELHLIHYSYGVNSTEKGDLSSESTVSRIRTEHFPLTLESARPSHTSQYLCASGRMSAQETQYFGPGTRLLVL.

This clone was found many times. This sequence joins TRBV4-1 and TRBJ1-5, with a tentative D call TRBD1 (5 bases). CDR1 is MGHRA, CDR2 YSYEKL, per germline. Trimming took off 1 base at V and 2 bases at J, with 9 bases between the two ends. There are 15 residues in the CDR3. For the CDR3, the DNA is TGCGCCAGCAGCCAAGGGGACTTGGGCAATCAGCCCCAGCATTTT. Amino acid sequence: CASSQGDLGNQPQHF.

This chain links TRBV12-5 with TRBJ2-1; TRBD2 aligns across 12 bases. V shed 1 base and J 0 bases; nucleotides not matched to a gene: 16. Germline CDR1 is LGHNT and CDR2 is FRNRAP. CDR3 length: 22 amino acids. CDR3 residues: CASGLARLAGARPLSSYNEQFF. Written as DNA, the CDR3 is TGTGCTAGTGGTTTGGCCCGACTAGCGGGGGCCAGGCCCCTCAGCTCCTACAATGAGCAGTTCTTC.